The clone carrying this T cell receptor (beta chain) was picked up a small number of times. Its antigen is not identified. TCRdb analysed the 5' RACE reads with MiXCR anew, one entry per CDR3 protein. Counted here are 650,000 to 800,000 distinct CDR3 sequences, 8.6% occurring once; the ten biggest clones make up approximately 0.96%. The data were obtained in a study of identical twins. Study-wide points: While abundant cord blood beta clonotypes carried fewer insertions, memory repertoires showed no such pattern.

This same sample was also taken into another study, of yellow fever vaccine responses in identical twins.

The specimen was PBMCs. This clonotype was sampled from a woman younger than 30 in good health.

The CDR3 protein is CASSLVGLAGNYEQYF. The CDR3 coding sequence is TGTGCCAGCAGCTTAGTCGGGCTAGCGGGGAACTACGAGCAGTACTTC. The rearrangement links TRBV7-2 to TRBJ2-7; TRBD2 aligns across 9 bases. V shed 1 base, J shed 3 bases, and the junction held 7 bases outside the gene matches. This CDR3 is built from 16 residues. Germline V gene lookup returns CDR1 SGHTA and CDR2 FQGNSA. The complete variable domain, with remaining parts taken from reference TRBV7-2 and TRBJ2-7, reads GAGVSQSPSNKVTEKGKDVELRCDPISGHTALYWYRQSLGQGLEFLIYFQGNSAPDKSGLPSDRFSAERTGGSVSTLTIQRTQQEDSAVYLCASSLVGLAGNYEQYFGPGTRLTVT.